This is a list of T cell receptor beta chains from one sample in a study of T-cell reconstitution after alpha-beta-depleted transplantation in children. TCRdb processed the PCR reads anew with MiXCR; each CDR3 protein has one entry. The sample holds 250,000 to 300,000 distinct CDR3 sequences, 9.5% to 13% seen once. Sequences were derived from PBMCs, sampled before TCRalphabeta/CD19-depleted stem cell transplant. These receptors were taken from a boy in the first two years of life with acute myeloid leukemia, due to receive a stem cell transplant. Both conserved end residues are part of each CDR3. The order of the fields is J gene, D gene, clone size, V gene, CDR3 protein, CDR3 DNA. A D gene is named only where the DNA matches it firmly. Rows may omit the clone size; those that give it use once, few, many or a size class.

J gene: TRBJ2-3
D gene: TRBD2
clone size: many
V gene: TRBV11-3
CDR3 protein: CASSSRMTSGRPTDTQYF
CDR3 DNA: TGTGCCAGCAGCTCACGAATGACTAGCGGGAGGCCGACAGATACGCAGTATTTT

J gene: TRBJ2-5
D gene: -
clone size: many
V gene: TRBV7-2
CDR3 protein: CASSTTRDIGTQYF
CDR3 DNA: TGTGCCAGCAGCACTACCCGGGACATAGGGACCCAGTACTTC

J gene: TRBJ1-1
D gene: -
clone size: many
V gene: TRBV28
CDR3 protein: CASTLGPDTEAFF
CDR3 DNA: TGTGCCAGCACCCTGGGGCCTGACACTGAAGCTTTCTTT

J gene: TRBJ1-2
D gene: -
clone size: many
V gene: TRBV3-1
CDR3 protein: CASSQEWDPHYGYTF
CDR3 DNA: TGTGCCAGCAGCCAAGAATGGGACCCCCACTATGGCTACACCTTC

J gene: TRBJ2-1
D gene: TRBD2
clone size: many
V gene: TRBV4-3
CDR3 protein: CASSQDTLAGGPVNEQFF
CDR3 DNA: TGCGCCAGCAGCCAAGATACACTAGCGGGAGGGCCGGTCAATGAGCAGTTCTTC

J gene: TRBJ1-1
D gene: TRBD1
clone size: many
V gene: TRBV7-9
CDR3 protein: CASSFFPGQGTFF
CDR3 DNA: TGTGCCAGCAGCTTCTTCCCGGGACAGGGGACTTTCTTT

J gene: TRBJ1-4
D gene: -
clone size: many
V gene: TRBV28
CDR3 protein: CASSLDHSPTNEKLFF
CDR3 DNA: TGTGCCAGCAGTCTCGACCATTCTCCAACTAATGAAAAACTGTTTTTT

J gene: TRBJ1-5
D gene: -
clone size: many
V gene: TRBV19
CDR3 protein: CASSELGNQPQHF
CDR3 DNA: TGTGCCAGTAGTGAGCTTGGGAATCAGCCCCAGCATTTT

J gene: TRBJ1-2
D gene: -
clone size: many
V gene: TRBV29-1
CDR3 protein: CSVGLPRGKQYGYTF
CDR3 DNA: TGCAGCGTTGGTCTTCCGCGGGGAAAGCAGTATGGCTACACCTTC

J gene: TRBJ2-3
D gene: TRBD2
clone size: -
V gene: TRBV6-5
CDR3 protein: CASSWGLAGGEDTQYF
CDR3 DNA: TGTGCCAGCAGTTGGGGACTAGCGGGGGGTGAAGATACGCAGTATTTT

J gene: TRBJ1-2
D gene: -
clone size: many
V gene: TRBV7-3
CDR3 protein: CASSLFGGVGGYTF
CDR3 DNA: TGTGCCAGCAGCTTATTCGGGGGCGTAGGTGGCTACACCTTC

J gene: TRBJ1-1
D gene: -
clone size: many
V gene: TRBV14
CDR3 protein: CASTRFLDTEAFF
CDR3 DNA: TGTGCCAGCACCAGGTTCTTGGACACTGAAGCTTTCTTT

J gene: TRBJ2-3
D gene: TRBD2
clone size: many
V gene: TRBV12-3/TRBV12-4
CDR3 protein: CASKGPQRDTDTQYF
CDR3 DNA: TGTGCCAGCAAAGGACCCCAGCGGGACACAGATACGCAGTATTTT

J gene: TRBJ2-7
D gene: -
clone size: many
V gene: TRBV5-1
CDR3 protein: CASSLGVYRQATYEQYF
CDR3 DNA: TGCGCCAGCAGCTTGGGGGTCTACCGACAGGCGACCTACGAGCAGTACTTC

J gene: TRBJ2-2
D gene: TRBD1
clone size: many
V gene: TRBV3-1
CDR3 protein: CASSQVRGQTGELFF
CDR3 DNA: TGTGCCAGCAGCCAAGTCAGGGGGCAAACCGGGGAGCTGTTTTTT

J gene: TRBJ2-4
D gene: -
clone size: -
V gene: TRBV6-1
CDR3 protein: CASSESRRLGVAKNIQYF
CDR3 DNA: TGTGCCAGCAGTGAATCACGCCGACTGGGGGTAGCCAAAAACATTCAGTACTTC

J gene: TRBJ2-7
D gene: TRBD1
clone size: many
V gene: TRBV29-1
CDR3 protein: CSVGRWDRSDEQYF
CDR3 DNA: TGCAGCGTTGGTAGATGGGACAGGAGTGACGAGCAGTACTTC

J gene: TRBJ2-7
D gene: -
clone size: few
V gene: TRBV29-1
CDR3 protein: CSVEVEQGITYEQYF
CDR3 DNA: TGCAGCGTTGAAGTTGAGCAGGGTATAACCTACGAGCAGTACTTC

J gene: TRBJ2-6
D gene: -
clone size: -
V gene: TRBV19
CDR3 protein: CASTMGAGANVLTF
CDR3 DNA: TGTGCCAGTACCATGGGGGCTGGGGCCAACGTCCTGACTTTC

J gene: TRBJ2-2
D gene: -
clone size: many
V gene: TRBV3-1
CDR3 protein: CASSQRRGTTWELFF
CDR3 DNA: TGTGCCAGCAGCCAACGCAGAGGGACCACCTGGGAGCTGTTTTTT

J gene: TRBJ2-1
D gene: -
clone size: many
V gene: TRBV7-2
CDR3 protein: CASSLVRHGGHNEQFF
CDR3 DNA: TGTGCCAGCAGCTTAGTTAGACACGGAGGGCACAATGAGCAGTTCTTC

J gene: TRBJ2-1
D gene: TRBD2
clone size: -
V gene: TRBV19
CDR3 protein: CASSIPPSGTYNEQFF
CDR3 DNA: TGTGCCAGTAGTATACCACCTAGCGGGACCTACAATGAGCAGTTCTTC

J gene: TRBJ1-1
D gene: TRBD1
clone size: -
V gene: TRBV19
CDR3 protein: CASRLRTGDDTEAFF
CDR3 DNA: TGTGCCAGTAGACTCCGGACAGGGGACGACACTGAAGCTTTCTTT

J gene: TRBJ2-7
D gene: -
clone size: few
V gene: TRBV7-2
CDR3 protein: CASSHSGYSYEQYF
CDR3 DNA: TGTGCCAGCAGCCACTCTGGCTACTCCTACGAGCAGTACTTC

J gene: TRBJ1-2
D gene: TRBD1
clone size: many
V gene: TRBV20-1
CDR3 protein: CSAREEKGAEGYTF
CDR3 DNA: TGCAGTGCTAGAGAAGAAAAGGGGGCCGAGGGCTACACCTTC

J gene: TRBJ2-7
D gene: TRBD1
clone size: many
V gene: TRBV10-3
CDR3 protein: CAISRGQGYYEQYF
CDR3 DNA: TGTGCCATCAGCCGGGGACAGGGTTACTACGAGCAGTACTTC